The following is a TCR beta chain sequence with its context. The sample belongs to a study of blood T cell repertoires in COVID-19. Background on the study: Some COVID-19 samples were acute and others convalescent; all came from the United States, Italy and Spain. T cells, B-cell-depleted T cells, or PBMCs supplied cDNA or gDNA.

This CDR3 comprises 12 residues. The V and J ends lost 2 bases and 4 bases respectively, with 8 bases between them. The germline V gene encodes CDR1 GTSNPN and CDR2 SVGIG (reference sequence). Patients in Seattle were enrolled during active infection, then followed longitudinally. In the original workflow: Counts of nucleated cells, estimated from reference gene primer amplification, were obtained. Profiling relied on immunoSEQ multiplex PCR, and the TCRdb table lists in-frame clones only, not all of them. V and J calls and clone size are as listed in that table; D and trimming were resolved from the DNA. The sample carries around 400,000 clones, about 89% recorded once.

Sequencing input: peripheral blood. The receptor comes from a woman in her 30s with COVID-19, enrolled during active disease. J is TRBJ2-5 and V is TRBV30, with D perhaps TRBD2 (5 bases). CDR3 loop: CAWSSGRETQYF. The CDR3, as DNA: TGTGCCTGGAGTTCGGGAAGAGAGACCCAGTACTTC.